This T cell receptor beta chain appears in the sequencing data of a study of T cell repertoires in cytomegalovirus infection. The wider study: The public TCR beta signatures pointed to both CMV infection and matching HLA type. Regarding the study as a whole: In two of eight donors, the top clonotype was HLA-C-restricted CMV-specific. Accumulated public TCR beta family frequency recognized individuals carrying CMV together with the relevant HLA.

Using its own MiXCR run on the reads, TCRdb lists one record per CDR3 protein. The table records approximately 630,000 distinct CDR3 sequences, more than 20% of them present only once. The sample holds a few counts of this clonotype. The target antigen is unknown. The junction had 12 bases not matched to a gene; V was cut back by 4 bases and J by 4 bases. Germline values: CDR1 MDHEN, CDR2 SYDVKM. CDR3 length: 17 amino acids. Sequenced material: CD8+ T cells from PBMCs. The chain carries TRBV28 and TRBJ2-3; 9 bases are shared with TRBD2. The sequence came from a human donor in good health (CMV status not recorded). Some clones in this sample may be carry-over from other donors' samples. The CDR3 sequence: CASSSRGAGGLSDTQYF. The DNA for the CDR3 is TGTGCCAGCAGTTCCAGAGGGGCGGGGGGGCTCTCAGATACGCAGTATTTT.